Shown below are 20 T cell receptor beta chains from a single sample sequenced in a study of T cells in Graves' hyperthyroidism and ophthalmopathy. RNA transcripts served as the template for amplifying TCR beta CDR3 regions. TCR CDR3 regions were first amplified by RT-PCR with HTBI primers. TCRdb re-derived calls from the multiplex PCR reads in MiXCR, one entry per CDR3 protein. The sample consists of about 300,000 distinct CDR3 sequences, around a fifth of them appearing once. Specimen: blood. These receptors were taken from a man aged 45-60 years with Graves' ophthalmopathy.

This clonotype was recorded many times. The chain combines TRBV18 with TRBJ1-6; 9 bases agree with TRBD1. The CDR3 is 14 residues long. CDR1 and CDR2 (germline): KGHSH, LQKENI. Trimming cost V 3 bases and J 13 bases; bases outside gene matches: 7. Here the CDR3 DNA reads TGTGCCAGCTCACCTTCGGGACAGGGACAGCCCCTCCACTTT. It specifies CASSPSGQGQPLHF. The full variable domain, rest sourced from reference TRBV18 and TRBJ1-6, is NAGVMQNPRHLVRRRGQEARLRCSPMKGHSHVYWYRQLPEEGLKFMVYLQKENIIDESGMPKERFSAEFPKEGPSILRIQQVVRGDSAAYFCASSPSGQGQPLHFGNGTRLTVT.

This clonotype was counted only a few times. V is TRBV7-2 and J is TRBJ1-2, with 12 bases that match TRBD1. CDR1 is SGHTA, CDR2 FQGNSA, per germline. V lost 5 bases, J lost 4 bases, and 8 bases stayed unmatched. This CDR3 contains 16 residues. The CDR3 protein is CASSPGTGGRGYGYTF. DNA for the CDR3: TGTGCCAGCAGCCCCGGGACAGGGGGCCGAGGCTATGGCTACACCTTC.

This clonotype was seen ten or more times. This chain joins TRBV30 and TRBJ1-1; 10 bases are a match to TRBD1. With V trimmed by 7 bases and J by 0 bases, 5 bases remained unmatched. Per the germline V gene, CDR1 is GTSNPN and CDR2 is SVGIG (reference sequence). This CDR3 has 14 residues. The CDR3, as DNA: TGTGCCTCGGACAGGGGGAGGATGAACACTGAAGCTTTCTTT. It specifies CASDRGRMNTEAFF.

The chain couples TRBV9 to TRBJ2-2, with TRBD2 matching 8 bases. The CDR3 extends over 18 amino acids. Germline assignment: CDR1 SGDLS and CDR2 YYNGEE. V shed 0 bases and J 0 bases; nucleotides not matched to a gene: 7. CDR3 in amino acids: CASSVARGLAANTGELFF. CDR3 in DNA: TGTGCCAGCAGCGTAGCTAGAGGACTAGCAGCGAACACCGGGGAGCTGTTTTTT.

The chain recombines TRBV12-5 with TRBJ2-3, with D uncertain. Germline V gene lookup returns CDR1 LGHNT and CDR2 FRNRAP. This CDR3 spans 14 amino acids. V dropped 2 bases and J dropped 2 bases, with 8 bases sitting between them. CDR3 loop: CASGLFPNTDTQYF. Written as DNA, the CDR3 is TGTGCTAGTGGTTTGTTTCCCAACACAGATACGCAGTATTTT.

This clonotype was seen a handful of times. V gene TRBV5-5 combines with J gene TRBJ2-5; TRBD1 matches 7 bases. Germline values: CDR1 SGHKS, CDR2 YYEKEE (reference sequence). The ends lost 2 bases at V and 0 bases at J; junction bases unmatched: 7. The CDR3 has 16 residues. Here the CDR3 DNA reads TGTGCCAGCAGCTTTCGACAGGGAACGTACCAAGAGACCCAGTACTTC. Its protein is CASSFRQGTYQETQYF.

The chain joins TRBV27 to TRBJ2-7, with D unresolved. CDR3 size: 15 residues. V was cut by 0 bases and J by 4 bases, with 13 bases left in between. CDR1 and CDR2 (germline): MNHEY, SMNVEV (reference sequence). The DNA for the CDR3 is TGTGCCAGCAGTTTATCGCCGGCAGCTTCATACGAGCAGTACTTC. Translating it yields CASSLSPAASYEQYF.

The chain combines TRBV29-1 with TRBJ2-2; TRBD1 is a possible D gene (5 bases). V dropped 4 bases and J dropped 6 bases, with 18 bases sitting between them. The germline V gene encodes CDR1 SQVTM and CDR2 ANQGSEA. This CDR3 spans 15 amino acids. For the CDR3, the DNA is TGCAGCGTTGCGTCGCAGGGTTTATTTCCCGGGGAGCTGTTTTTT. Its protein product is CSVASQGLFPGELFF.

The table lists this clonotype with many counts. V is TRBV20-1 and J is TRBJ2-2, with 8 bases lining up with TRBD2. Germline CDR1 is DFQATT and CDR2 is SNEGSKA (reference sequence). The CDR3 contains 14 residues. Trimming removed 3 bases from V and 7 bases from J; junction bases left unmatched: 7. The CDR3: CSARSGSIVGELFF. The CDR3 DNA follows: TGCAGTGCTAGGAGCGGGAGCATTGTCGGGGAGCTGTTTTTT.

Regarding this clonotype: A read error may be the cause here, since a much bigger clone is one base away. The V and J genes are TRBV3-1 and TRBJ2-1, with 8 bases aligning to TRBD2. V dropped 4 bases and J dropped 6; count of bases not matched to a gene: 8. CDR3 length: 15 amino acids. Germline loops: CDR1 LGHDT, CDR2 YNNKEL (reference sequence). Written as DNA, the CDR3 is TGTGCCAGCAGCCCGGGACTAGTGGGACTCAATGAGCAGTTCTTC. It translates to CASSPGLVGLNEQFF.

The CDR3 coding sequence is TGCAGTGCTGACCTCGGACCGGGACGCCACAATGAGCAGTTCTTC. Translating gives CSADLGPGRHNEQFF. The chain has TRBV20-1 and TRBJ2-1; D possibly uses TRBD1 or TRBD2 (5 bases each). The ends were cut back, 5 bases at V and 5 bases at J, with 19 bases in the middle. CDR3 size: 15 residues. CDR1 is DFQATT, CDR2 SNEGSKA, per germline (reference sequence).

Ten or more counts support this clonotype. The V and J genes are TRBV11-2 and TRBJ2-7, with TRBD1 as a possible D gene (6 bases). From germline, CDR1 is SGHAT and CDR2 FQNNGV. The CDR3 is 14 residues long. The germline V and J ends were trimmed by 4 bases and 6 bases, with 16 bases remaining between them. The CDR3 here is CASSSTTGVVEQYF. The CDR3 nucleotides are TGTGCCAGCAGCTCCACGACAGGCGTCGTCGAGCAGTACTTC.

The chain links TRBV4-1 to TRBJ1-1; 7 bases map to TRBD1. V was clipped by 0 bases and J by 1 base; unmatched bases: 11. The CDR3 spans 18 residues. Germline lookup yields CDR1 MGHRA and CDR2 YSYEKL. CDR3 sequence reads: CASSQETLRGTANTEAFF. The CDR3 DNA is TGCGCCAGCAGCCAAGAAACGTTAAGGGGGACAGCGAACACTGAAGCTTTCTTT.

This clonotype was picked up many times. V and J are TRBV7-8 and TRBJ2-3, with 14 bases fitting TRBD2. This CDR3 is 18 amino acids long. With V trimmed by 5 bases and J by 4 bases, 11 bases remained unmatched. Per germline, CDR1 SGHVS and CDR2 FQNEAQ. CDR3 nucleotide sequence: TGTGCCAGCAGCCGCTTGACTAGCGGGAGGGCTCCGCCAGATACGCAGTATTTT. Encoded protein: CASSRLTSGRAPPDTQYF.

J is TRBJ2-2 and V is TRBV9; 8 positions agree with TRBD1. The V gene's germline CDR1 is SGDLS and CDR2 YYNGEE. The V segment lost 3 bases and the J segment 1 base; nucleotides outside the gene matches: 2. The CDR3 consists of 15 residues. The CDR3 here is CASSAGTGNTGELFF. Here the CDR3 DNA reads TGTGCCAGCAGCGCCGGGACAGGGAACACCGGGGAGCTGTTTTTT.

This clonotype has just a few counts. The rearrangement joins TRBV3-1 to TRBJ2-5, with D maybe TRBD1 (5 bases). Germline V gene sequence: CDR1 LGHDT, CDR2 YNNKEL (reference sequence). The CDR3 extends over 14 amino acids. V was pared by 4 bases and J by 4 bases, with 13 bases between. The CDR3 here is CASSPYRLGETQYF. DNA of the CDR3: TGTGCCAGCAGCCCTTACAGGTTAGGAGAGACCCAGTACTTC.

This clonotype was counted ten times or more. The genes are TRBV30 and TRBJ2-1, with 11 bases aligning to TRBD1. Looked up from germline, CDR1 is GTSNPN and CDR2 is SVGIG (reference sequence). V lost 5 bases and J lost 6; bases outside the gene matches: 0. The CDR3 runs to 12 residues. The CDR3 nucleotides read TGTGCCTGGGGGACAGGGGGCAATGAGCAGTTCTTC. Residues: CAWGTGGNEQFF.

Details on this clonotype: The junction shows a germline mismatch at one end, possibly a read error. This rearrangement joins TRBV6-1 to TRBJ2-1, with D perhaps matching TRBD2 (6 bases). This CDR3 is 14 amino acids long. Germline values: CDR1 MNHNS, CDR2 SASEGT. CDR3 sequence: CASSRDFTYNEQLF. The CDR3 nucleotides read TGTGCCAGCAGTCGGGACTTCACCTACAATGAGCAGCTCTTC.

This chain links TRBV5-4 with TRBJ1-1; 7 nucleotides match TRBD1. CDR1 and CDR2 (germline): SGHNT, YYREEE (reference sequence). CDR3 length: 15 residues. J lost 5 bases, V lost 4 bases, and 11 bases had no gene match. CDR3 DNA: TGTGCCAGCAGCCCCCCGACAGGGTCGGTGACTGAAGCTTTCTTT. The encoded protein is CASSPPTGSVTEAFF.

This clonotype has at least ten counts. V usage is TRBV5-6 and J usage is TRBJ1-5; D unclear. This CDR3 spans 14 amino acids. Trimming removed 1 base from V and 4 bases from J, with 9 bases in between. Per the germline V gene, CDR1 is SGHDT and CDR2 is YYEEEE. The CDR3 loop is CASSLWADNQPQHF. DNA of the CDR3: TGTGCCAGCAGCTTGTGGGCGGATAATCAGCCCCAGCATTTT. The whole variable domain, remainder taken from reference TRBV5-6 and TRBJ1-5, is DAGVTQSPTHLIKTRGQQVTLRCSPKSGHDTVSWYQQALGQGPQFIFQYYEEEERQRGNFPDRFSGHQFPNYSSELNVNALLLGDSALYLCASSLWADNQPQHFGDGTRLSIL.